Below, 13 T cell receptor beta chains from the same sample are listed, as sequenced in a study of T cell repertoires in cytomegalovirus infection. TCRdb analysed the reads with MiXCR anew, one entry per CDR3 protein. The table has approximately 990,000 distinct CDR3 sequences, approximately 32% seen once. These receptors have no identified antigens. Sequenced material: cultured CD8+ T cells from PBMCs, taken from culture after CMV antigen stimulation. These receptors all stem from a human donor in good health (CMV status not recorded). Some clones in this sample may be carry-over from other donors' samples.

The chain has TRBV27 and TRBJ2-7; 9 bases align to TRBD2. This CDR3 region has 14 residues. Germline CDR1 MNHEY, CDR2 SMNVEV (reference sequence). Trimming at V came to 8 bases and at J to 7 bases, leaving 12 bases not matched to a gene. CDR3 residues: CASPLAGGPEEQYF. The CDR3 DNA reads TGTGCCAGCCCCCTGGCGGGGGGGCCGGAGGAGCAGTACTTC.

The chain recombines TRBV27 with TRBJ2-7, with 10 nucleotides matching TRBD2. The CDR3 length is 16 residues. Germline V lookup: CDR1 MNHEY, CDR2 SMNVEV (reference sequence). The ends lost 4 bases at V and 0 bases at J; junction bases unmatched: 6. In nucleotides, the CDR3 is TGTGCCAGCAGTTCTTATAGCGGGGGGACCTCCTACGAGCAGTACGTC. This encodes CASSSYSGGTSYEQYV.

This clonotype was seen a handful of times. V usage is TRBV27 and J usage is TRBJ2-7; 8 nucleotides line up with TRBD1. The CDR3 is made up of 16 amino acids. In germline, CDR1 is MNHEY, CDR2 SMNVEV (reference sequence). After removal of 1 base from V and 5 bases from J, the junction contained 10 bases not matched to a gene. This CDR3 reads CASSLYSDRGVDEQYF. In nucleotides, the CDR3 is TGTGCCAGCAGTTTATATTCTGACAGGGGAGTAGACGAGCAGTACTTC.

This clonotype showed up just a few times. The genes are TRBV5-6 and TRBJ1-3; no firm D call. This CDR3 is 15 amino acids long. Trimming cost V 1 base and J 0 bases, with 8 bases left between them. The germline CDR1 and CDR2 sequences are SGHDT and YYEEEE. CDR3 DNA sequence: TGTGCCAGCAGCTTGTTGGTTAGCTCTGGAAACACCATATATTTT. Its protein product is CASSLLVSSGNTIYF.

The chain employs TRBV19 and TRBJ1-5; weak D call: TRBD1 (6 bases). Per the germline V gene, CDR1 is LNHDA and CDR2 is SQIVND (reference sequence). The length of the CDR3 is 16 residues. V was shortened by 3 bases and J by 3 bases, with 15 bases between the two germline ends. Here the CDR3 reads CASSIYYTGNNQPQHF. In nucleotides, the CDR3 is TGTGCCAGTAGTATTTATTATACAGGGAACAATCAGCCCCAGCATTTT.

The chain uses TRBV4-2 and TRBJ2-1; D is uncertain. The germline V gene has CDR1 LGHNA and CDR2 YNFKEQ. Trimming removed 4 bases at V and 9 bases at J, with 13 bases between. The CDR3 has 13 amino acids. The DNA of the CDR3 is TGTGCCAGCAGCCCCGATCCTATAGTTGAGCAGTTCTTC. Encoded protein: CASSPDPIVEQFF.

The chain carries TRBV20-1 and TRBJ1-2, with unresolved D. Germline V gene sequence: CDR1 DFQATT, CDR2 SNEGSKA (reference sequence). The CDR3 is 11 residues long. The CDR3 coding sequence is TGCAGCGCAATCCCAGACTATGGCTACACCTTC. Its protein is CSAIPDYGYTF.

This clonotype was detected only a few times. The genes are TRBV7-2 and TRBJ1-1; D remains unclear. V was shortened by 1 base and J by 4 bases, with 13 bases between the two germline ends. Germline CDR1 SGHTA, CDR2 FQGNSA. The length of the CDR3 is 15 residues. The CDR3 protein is CASSLDLGWVTEAFF. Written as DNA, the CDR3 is TGTGCCAGCAGCTTAGATCTGGGTTGGGTCACTGAAGCTTTCTTT.

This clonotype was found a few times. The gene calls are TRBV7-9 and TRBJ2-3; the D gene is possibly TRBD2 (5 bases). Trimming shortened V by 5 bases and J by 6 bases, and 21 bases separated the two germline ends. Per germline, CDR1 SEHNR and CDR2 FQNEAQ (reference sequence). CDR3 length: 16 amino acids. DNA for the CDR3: TGTGCCAGCAGCCAGAAAGGACTCCCCAAATTTGATACGCAGTATTTT. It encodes CASSQKGLPKFDTQYF.

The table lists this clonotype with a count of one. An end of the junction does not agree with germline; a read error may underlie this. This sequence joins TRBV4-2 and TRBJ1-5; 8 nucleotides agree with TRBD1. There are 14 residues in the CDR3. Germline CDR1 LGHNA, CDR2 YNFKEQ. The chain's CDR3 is CASSQWTGTQPQHF. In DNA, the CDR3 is TGTGCCAGCAGCCAATGGACAGGGACCCAGCCCCAACATTTT.

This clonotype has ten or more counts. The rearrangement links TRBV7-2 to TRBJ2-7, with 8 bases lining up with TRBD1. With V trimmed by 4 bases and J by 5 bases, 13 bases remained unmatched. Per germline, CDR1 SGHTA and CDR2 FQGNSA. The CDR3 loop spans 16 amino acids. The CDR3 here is CASSSPRTGINHEQYF. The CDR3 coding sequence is TGTGCCAGCAGCTCACCACGGACAGGGATTAACCACGAGCAGTACTTC.

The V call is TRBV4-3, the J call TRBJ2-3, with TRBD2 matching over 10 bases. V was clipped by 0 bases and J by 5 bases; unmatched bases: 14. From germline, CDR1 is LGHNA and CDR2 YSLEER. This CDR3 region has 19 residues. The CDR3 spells CASSQEERAAGGPGDTQYF. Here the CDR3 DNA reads TGCGCCAGCAGCCAAGAAGAAAGGGCAGCGGGGGGGCCGGGAGATACGCAGTATTTT.

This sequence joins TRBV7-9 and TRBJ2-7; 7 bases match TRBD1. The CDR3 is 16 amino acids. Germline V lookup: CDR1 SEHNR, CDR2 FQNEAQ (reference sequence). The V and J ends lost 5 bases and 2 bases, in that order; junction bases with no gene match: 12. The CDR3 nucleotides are TGTGCCAGCAGCAAAGTCACAGGGGTGAATCCCTACGAGCAGTACTTC. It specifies CASSKVTGVNPYEQYF.